A selection of T cell receptor beta chains follows, all from one sample in a study of blood T cell repertoires in COVID-19. Some clones are missing from TCRdb's copy, which holds only in-frame ones; the method was immunoSEQ multiplex PCR. The sample consists of approximately 300,000 clones, approximately 88% of them appearing once. Sequenced: peripheral blood. Every receptor here comes from a woman between 50 and 59 years old with active or convalescent COVID-19. Each CDR3 is given with its conserved first and last residue. D genes are given only for firm matches. Some rows mark clone size as missing; the rest say once, few, many or name a class of expanded clone.

V,size,D,J,DNA,CDR3
TRBV18,-,-,TRBJ1-1,TGTGCCAGCTCACTACGGGACTTAAAGAGTGGGGCTTTCTTT,CASSLRDLKSGAFF
TRBV6-1,-,TRBD2,TRBJ2-2,TGTGCCAGCAGTGACCGCGGGGGGCCAAACACCGGGGAGCTGTTTTTT,CASSDRGGPNTGELFF
TRBV28,-,-,TRBJ1-5,TGTGCCAGCAGTTCGCCTTTGACAGGCAATCAGCCCCAGCATTTT,CASSSPLTGNQPQHF
TRBV7-2,-,-,TRBJ2-1,TGTGCCAGCAGCTTAGACACATCCTACAATGAGCAGTTCTTC,CASSLDTSYNEQFF
TRBV7-2,once,TRBD1,TRBJ1-2,TGTGCCAGCAGCCAATGGACAGGGGTTATCGCTAACTATGGCTACACCTTC,CASSQWTGVIANYGYTF
TRBV4-1,-,TRBD1,TRBJ2-7,TGCGCCAGCAGCCAAGATAACACTGTCTCTTACAGGGGGCCCGAGCAGTACTTC,CASSQDNTVSYRGPEQYF
TRBV7-2,-,-,TRBJ1-5,TGTGCCAGCAGCCGCAGGGGTCTTGGTCAGCCCCAGCATTTT,CASSRRGLGQPQHF
TRBV19,-,-,TRBJ1-2,TGTGCCAGTAGTGTTTCTGGACAGACCTATGGCTACACCTTC,CASSVSGQTYGYTF
TRBV5-6,-,TRBD2,TRBJ2-3,TGTGCCAGCAGCTTGGGACTAGCGGGGGGGCCAGATACGCAGTATTTT,CASSLGLAGGPDTQYF
TRBV18,-,-,TRBJ1-1,TGTGCCAGCTCACGGCCAGGGTTGAACACTGAAGCTTTCTTT,CASSRPGLNTEAFF
TRBV2,-,-,TRBJ1-2,TGTGCCAGCAGGGGGGACACGGAGTTATATGGCTACACCTTC,CASRGDTELYGYTF
TRBV13,few,-,TRBJ1-1,TGTGCCAGCAGCCCGGACGGTACGAAGGGGTTGGGTGAAGCTTTCTTT,CASSPDGTKGLGEAFF
TRBV9,few,TRBD1,TRBJ1-1,TGTGCCAGCAGCGTAAGCGACAGGGGGGCCTCTGAAGCTTTCTTT,CASSVSDRGASEAFF
TRBV7-8,-,-,TRBJ1-6,TGTGCCAGCAGCCCCTATTTGCGGGAATACTCACCCCTCCACTTT,CASSPYLREYSPLHF
TRBV20-1,-,-,TRBJ1-1,TGCAGTGCTAGTAATGGGCAGGGGTTTCCTGAAGCTTTCTTT,CSASNGQGFPEAFF
TRBV21-1,-,-,TRBJ2-7,TGTGCCAGCAGCAACAACGGCGAGCAGTACTTC,CASSNNGEQYF
TRBV2,-,-,TRBJ2-1,TGTGCCAGCAGTGCTGGGGAGCAAAACAATGAGCAGTTCTTC,CASSAGEQNNEQFF
TRBV28,-,TRBD1,TRBJ2-7,TGTGCCAGCACCGTAACCGGGACAGTGGATTACGAGCAGTACTTC,CASTVTGTVDYEQYF
TRBV27,-,-,TRBJ1-2,TGTGCCAGCAGTTTATCTGGGTTGGAGGGGAACTATGGCTACACCTTC,CASSLSGLEGNYGYTF
TRBV2,few,TRBD1,TRBJ1-2,TGTGCCAGCAGGCCTGACAGGGGTGGTGGCTACACCTTC,CASRPDRGGGYTF
TRBV28,-,-,TRBJ2-1,TGTGCCAGCAAAACCGGACAATTAACATACAATGAGCAGTTCTTC,CASKTGQLTYNEQFF
TRBV10-3,-,-,TRBJ2-3,TGTGCCATCAGTGAGTCCTATATAATCCGATATACAGATACGCAGTATTTT,CAISESYIIRYTDTQYF
TRBV11-2,-,-,TRBJ2-1,TGTGCCAGCAGCCCCCGACCTCAGGACAACAGGGTAAAAGGCAATGAGCAGTTCTTC,CASSPRPQDNRVKGNEQFF
TRBV28,-,-,TRBJ1-2,TGTGCCAGCAGTTTGGGTGATCGGAGCTATGGCTACACCTTC,CASSLGDRSYGYTF
TRBV19,-,-,TRBJ1-2,TGTGCCAGTAAGGCAGGGCGAGAGAATGGCTACACCTTC,CASKAGRENGYTF
TRBV6-2/TRBV6-3,many,-,TRBJ2-3,TGTGCCAGCAGTTACAGGGAGACAGATACGCAGTATTTT,CASSYRETDTQYF
TRBV3-1/TRBV3-2,-,TRBD2,TRBJ2-1,TGTGCCAGCAGCCAAGCTAGCGGCGACAATGAGCAGTTCTTC,CASSQASGDNEQFF
TRBV5-4,few,-,TRBJ1-2,TGTGCCAGCAGCTTGTACGGCGGAGAGACCTACACCTTC,CASSLYGGETYTF
TRBV6-1,once,TRBD2,TRBJ2-1,TGTGCCAGCAGTGAAATTCTAGCGGTTAATGAGCAGTTCTTC,CASSEILAVNEQFF
TRBV7-2,-,TRBD1,TRBJ1-1,TGTGCCAGCAGCTTAGCAGGGGGCAGGAACACTGAAGCTTTCTTT,CASSLAGGRNTEAFF
TRBV5-1,-,TRBD1,TRBJ2-3,TGCGCCAGCAGCTCTAACGGACAGGGTACAGATACGCAGTATTTT,CASSSNGQGTDTQYF
TRBV7-8,-,TRBD2,TRBJ2-5,TGTGCCAGCAGCCAGACTAGCGGGGGGGCACTAGAGACCCAGTACTTC,CASSQTSGGALETQYF
TRBV30,-,TRBD2,TRBJ2-2,TGTGCCTGGGGTAGCGGGGGGGCCACCGGGGAGCTGTTTTTT,CAWGSGGATGELFF
TRBV10-3,once,TRBD2,TRBJ2-1,TGTGCCATCAGGAGACTAGCTAGCGATGAGCAGTTCTTC,CAIRRLASDEQFF
TRBV11-3,-,TRBD2,TRBJ2-1,TGTGCCAGCAGCTTAGACTCCCGGGTGCGGAATCTAGCGGGAGCCTACAATGAGCAGTTCTTC,CASSLDSRVRNLAGAYNEQFF
TRBV2,-,-,TRBJ1-5,TGTGCCAGCAGGGGATTACAGGGAAGCCAGCCCCAGCATTTT,CASRGLQGSQPQHF
TRBV9,-,-,TRBJ2-1,TGTGCCAGCAGCCATACGCCAACATCCGGGGATGAGCAGTTCTTC,CASSHTPTSGDEQFF
TRBV6-5,once,TRBD1,TRBJ1-1,TGTGCCAGCAGTCGCGGGACAGAAGGCACTGAAGCTTTCTTT,CASSRGTEGTEAFF
TRBV28,-,TRBD1,TRBJ2-7,TGTGCCAGCAGCCCGCACCGACAGGGTTCCTACGAGCAGTACTTC,CASSPHRQGSYEQYF
TRBV7-9,few,TRBD1,TRBJ1-6,TGTGCCAGCAGACGGGACAGTGGTAATTCACCCCTCCACTTT,CASRRDSGNSPLHF
TRBV5-1,-,-,TRBJ2-5,TGCGCCAGCAGCAACATACCCAAAGAGACCCAGTACTTC,CASSNIPKETQYF
TRBV4-3,-,-,TRBJ1-1,TGCGCCAGCTCCCGGACAGTGAACACTGAAGCTTTCTTT,CASSRTVNTEAFF
TRBV4-3,once,TRBD1,TRBJ2-5,TGCGCCAGCAGCCAAGATTATTGGGGCAGGGGGGAGACCCAGTACTTC,CASSQDYWGRGETQYF
TRBV30,-,-,TRBJ1-5,TGTGCCTGGGGAACAGGGAAAGGCAATCAGCCCCAGCATTTT,CAWGTGKGNQPQHF
TRBV4-2,-,-,TRBJ1-6,TGTGCCAGCAGCCAAGACCTGGGGGCAGGGTCACCCCTCCACTTT,CASSQDLGAGSPLHF
TRBV24-1,-,-,TRBJ2-1,TGTGCCACCAGTGGGCAACAGGGCGGTGAGCAGTTCTTC,CATSGQQGGEQFF
TRBV7-2,-,TRBD1,TRBJ2-7,TGTGCCAGCAGCCTAGACAGGGAAGTCCCTACCTACGAGCAGTACTTC,CASSLDREVPTYEQYF
TRBV18,few,-,TRBJ1-1,TGTGCCAGCTCACTAAACAATTTGAACACTGAAGCTTTCTTT,CASSLNNLNTEAFF
TRBV2,-,-,TRBJ1-2,TGTGCCAGCAGGGAGAGGGTGCGTGGCTACACCTTC,CASRERVRGYTF
TRBV4-3,once,TRBD2,TRBJ2-4,TGCGCCAGCAGCCAAGAGGCGGGAGGGCCGGGAAACATTCAGTACTTC,CASSQEAGGPGNIQYF
TRBV5-1,-,TRBD2,TRBJ2-1,TGCGCCAGCAGCTTGGGCGCCCATAGCGGGGGGGCCTACAATGAGCAGTTCTTC,CASSLGAHSGGAYNEQFF
TRBV3-1/TRBV3-2,-,TRBD1,TRBJ1-2,TGTGCCAGCAGCCAATACCAGCTGACAGGGTCCTATGGCTACACCTTC,CASSQYQLTGSYGYTF
TRBV18,-,-,TRBJ2-2,TGTGCCAGCTCACCAATCACCGCAGGGAGGACCGGGGAGCTGTTTTTT,CASSPITAGRTGELFF
TRBV29-1,few,-,TRBJ1-1,TGCAGCGCCGGGAGGGGGAACACTGAAGCTTTCTTT,CSAGRGNTEAFF